Shown below are 13 T cell receptor beta chains from a single sample sequenced in a study of CD8+ T cells in alopecia areata. cDNA reverse transcribed from extracted RNA served as the sequencing template. Generated by immunoSEQ multiplex PCR, the TCRdb table keeps only in-frame clones and is missing some. The table shows 15,000 to 17,000 clones, with more than 50% occurring only once. Researchers took lesional scalp punch biopsies and peripheral blood from people who were alopecia areata patients. The source material was skin. The receptors shown here come from a human donor with alopecia areata.

The V gene is TRBV7-1, the J gene TRBJ2-5; TRBD2 is a possible D gene (5 bases). TRBV7-1 counts as an open reading frame of uncertain function. The CDR3 consists of 13 residues. The V end lost 5 bases, the J end lost 4 bases, and 11 bases lay between the germline ends. CDR3 amino acids: CASSRFAGETQYF. As DNA, the CDR3 is TGTGCCAGCAGCCGGTTTGCGGGAGAGACCCAGTACTTC.

V is TRBV28 and J is TRBJ2-3; 15 bases line up with TRBD2. CDR3 length: 18 amino acids. Trimming at V came to 6 bases and at J to 2 bases, leaving 9 bases not matched to a gene. From germline, CDR1 is MDHEN and CDR2 SYDVKM. This CDR3 is CASSRTSGRARVTDTQYF. Written as DNA, the CDR3 is TGTGCCAGCAGCAGGACTAGCGGGAGGGCCCGGGTCACAGATACGCAGTATTTT. Full variable domain (remainder filled in from reference TRBV28 and TRBJ2-3): DVKVTQSSRYLVKRTGEKVFLECVQDMDHENMFWYRQDPGLGLRLIYFSYDVKMKEKGDIPEGYSVSREKKERFSLILESASTNQTSMYLCASSRTSGRARVTDTQYFGPGTRLTVL.

CDR3 in DNA: TGTGCCAGCAGCTTAGGGCAGGGGACTAATGAAAAACTGTTTTTT. Translated: CASSLGQGTNEKLFF. The chain uses TRBV7-8 and TRBJ1-4, with D possibly TRBD1 on 6 matching bases. With 1 base removed from V and 2 bases from J, the gap between germline ends came to 8 bases. The CDR3 spans 15 residues. The germline V gene has CDR1 SGHVS and CDR2 FQNEAQ.

This clone occurred a few times. The chain carries TRBV5-4 and TRBJ2-1; 13 bases agree with TRBD2. There are 16 residues in the CDR3. CDR1 and CDR2 (germline): SGHNT, YYREEE (reference sequence). The V and J ends lost 4 bases and 9 bases, in that order; junction bases with no gene match: 10. The DNA for the CDR3 is TGTGCCAGCAGCCTCGGACTAGCGGGAGTTCGGGGTGAGCAGTTCTTC. Its protein is CASSLGLAGVRGEQFF.

Regarding this clone: This sequence is one base from a far larger clone and is likely a read error. V and J are TRBV7-2 and TRBJ1-5, with D unresolved. This CDR3 has 14 amino acids. Germline loops: CDR1 SGHTA, CDR2 FQGNSA. Trimming shortened V by 1 base and J by 6 bases, and 10 bases separated the two germline ends. The CDR3 DNA follows: TGTGCCAGCAGCTTAGGTCCAGAGTTTCAGCCCCAGCATTTT. This gives the protein CASSLGPEFQPQHF.

The rearrangement joins TRBV29-1 to TRBJ1-5; 7 bases align to TRBD1. Germline V gene data show CDR1 as SQVTM and CDR2 as ANQGSEA. This CDR3 spans 14 amino acids. The V segment lost 4 bases and the J segment 6 bases; nucleotides outside the gene matches: 9. The CDR3 DNA reads TGCAGCGTTGGCGGGACAGACGTGACTCAGCCCCAGCATTTT. Amino acid sequence: CSVGGTDVTQPQHF. The whole variable domain, remainder taken from reference TRBV29-1 and TRBJ1-5, is SAVISQKPSRDICQRGTSLTIQCQVDSQVTMMFWYRQQPGQSLTLIATANQGSEATYESGFVIDKFPISRPNLTFSTLTVSNMSPEDSSIYLCSVGGTDVTQPQHFGDGTRLSIL.

This clone was recorded a few times. This sequence joins TRBV4-1 and TRBJ2-3; D unclear. Germline CDR1 reads MGHRA; CDR2 reads YSYEKL. This CDR3 contains 13 residues. V lost 3 bases and J 3 bases, leaving 7 bases between the germline ends. CDR3 bases: TGCGCCAGCAGCCACCCTATGACAGATACGCAGTATTTT. Translating gives CASSHPMTDTQYF.

J is TRBJ2-2 and V is TRBV28; D gene ambiguous. Germline-derived CDR1 and CDR2 are MDHEN and SYDVKM. This CDR3 comprises 15 residues. V dropped 2 bases and J dropped 0 bases, with 7 bases sitting between them. This CDR3 is CASSLKRSNTGELFF. The CDR3 DNA reads as TGTGCCAGCAGTTTAAAGCGATCGAACACCGGGGAGCTGTTTTTT.

The chain is built from TRBV5-1 and TRBJ2-7, with 9 positions matching TRBD1. The V segment lost 0 bases and the J segment 6 bases; nucleotides outside the gene matches: 4. This CDR3 is 14 amino acids long. CDR1 is SGHRS and CDR2 is YFSETQ in the germline V gene. In DNA form, the CDR3 reads TGCGCCAGCAGCTTGGAGGGACAGGGCATCGAGCAGTACTTC. This codes for CASSLEGQGIEQYF.

The chain uses TRBV6-5 and TRBJ2-1, with D possibly matching TRBD2 (5 bases). The CDR3 length is 14 residues. The germline CDR1 and CDR2 sequences are MNHEY and SVGAGI. Trimming left V 2 bases short and J 10 bases short, with 15 bases between. CDR3 loop: CASSYGGGNPEQFF. The CDR3 DNA is TGTGCCAGCAGTTACGGAGGAGGCAACCCAGAGCAGTTCTTC.

The chain combines TRBV27 with TRBJ2-5; 10 positions agree with TRBD2. The trim removed 7 bases at V and 5 bases at J, leaving 10 bases unmatched. Germline V gene data show CDR1 as MNHEY and CDR2 as SMNVEV (reference sequence). The CDR3 spans 15 residues. CDR3 bases: TGTGCCAGCACCACAATAGCGGGAGGTTCGGAGACCCAGTACTTC. It encodes CASTTIAGGSETQYF.

This clone occurred a few times. One junction end disagrees with the germline gene, perhaps due to a read error. The gene calls are TRBV28 and TRBJ2-7, with 7 bases identical to TRBD1. The germline V gene has CDR1 MDHEN and CDR2 SYDVKM. There are 11 residues in the CDR3. CDR3 amino acids: CASRDDRVCWF. For the CDR3, the DNA is TGTGCCAGCAGAGACGACAGGGTTTGCTGGTTC.

The genes are TRBV7-9 and TRBJ2-1; 10 nucleotides align to TRBD2. The CDR3 is 14 amino acids. CDR1 is SEHNR and CDR2 is FQNEAQ in the germline V gene (reference sequence). Trimming removed 5 bases from V and 8 bases from J; junction bases left unmatched: 6. For the CDR3, the DNA is TGTGCCAGCAGCAAACCGACTAGCGGGCATGAGCAGTTCTTC. It specifies CASSKPTSGHEQFF. Filled out from reference TRBV7-9 and TRBJ2-1, the complete variable domain reads DTGVSQNPRHKITKRGQNVTFRCDPISEHNRLYWYRQTLGQGPEFLTYFQNEAQLEKSRLLSDRFSAERPKGSFSTLEIQRTEQGDSAMYLCASSKPTSGHEQFFGPGTRLTVL.